This T cell receptor (beta chain) was retrieved from a study of metastatic and nonmetastatic thyroid tumors. Study overall: Across blood and tumor or nodule tissue, repertoires from malignant and benign thyroid patients were compared with one another.

The CDR3 has 16 residues. Per germline, CDR1 SGHRS and CDR2 YFSETQ. Trimming took 4 bases from V and 0 from J; bases not matched to a gene: 6. Points from the study as a whole: Reportedly, malignant thyroid tumors had significantly higher TCR beta diversity than benign nodules, in blood and tumor.

There were no patients who had received any treatment before thyroid surgery. In the case of this clone: The antigen is undetermined.

Study processing details: Researchers built a distant-metastasis classifier for papillary thyroid cancer that drew on CDR3 differences across clinicopathological groups. Using MiXCR, TCRdb reanalyzed the PCR reads. The authors' filters were not applied to this entry. The sample lists approximately 40,000 clones, roughly an eighth occurring once. This chain connects TRBV5-1 to TRBJ2-1; 8 bases match TRBD2. The sample taken for sequencing was blood. The sequence derives from a female donor with papillary thyroid cancer or a benign thyroid nodule (not recorded which). Some clones in this sample may be carry-over from other donors' samples. The CDR3 is CASSPSGLASYNEQFF. The CDR3 region has the DNA TGCGCCAGCAGCCCATCAGGACTAGCCTCCTACAATGAGCAGTTCTTC.